Listed below are T cell receptor beta chains from one sample, sequenced in a study of cytomegalovirus exposure and HLA in healthy donors. This table comes from immunoSEQ multiplex PCR, and its TCRdb copy is limited to in-frame clones, with some not included. Of 140,000 or so clones in the sample, approximately 68% were seen once. Sequenced: PBMCs. The receptors originated from a man in his forties or fifties in good health and CMV-seronegative. The CDR3 runs from the conserved cysteine through the conserved F or W. A D gene is named only where the DNA matches it firmly. Some rows have no size entry. The others give once, few or many, or a class for an expanded clone.

D gene | V gene | clone size | CDR3 protein
. | TRBV4-1 | . | CASSQVLGAGYNEQFF
TRBD1 | TRBV7-9 | few | CASRGTGVDGSPLHF
TRBD1 | TRBV10-2 | . | CASSADRVENSPLPF
. | TRBV21-1 | . | CASRKRDRGLCSNQPQHF
TRBD2 | TRBV28 | . | CASSPPGLAFSYEQYF
. | TRBV19 | . | CASSRGGGGDQPQHF
. | TRBV5-1 | . | CASSLFGRTDTQYF
TRBD1 | TRBV28 | few | CASSLDRVTEAFF
TRBD1 | TRBV10-3 | . | CAISEGTGGQRLFF
TRBD2 | TRBV6-5 | . | CASSYGGRLNTGELFF
TRBD1 | TRBV28 | . | CASSSSGTGGYEQYF
TRBD2 | TRBV19 | . | CASSMGGGAIYEQFF
. | TRBV18 | few | CASSPTLAGVGDNQPQHF
TRBD1 | TRBV2 | . | CASSTDREVQPQHF
. | TRBV7-2 | . | CASSQTGKGVGELFF
TRBD2 | TRBV10-1 | few | CASSNGLAGAYEQYF